This T cell receptor (beta chain) is from a study of vaccination and CD4 T cells after COVID-19. Study at large: The makeup of the convalescents was six males and four females, two of them Hispanic. Everyone enrolled got two doses of BNT162b2 or mRNA-1273 vaccine. Whole-study findings and limits: A nonsignificant rise from roughly 22 to 38 was seen in the median number of SARS-CoV-2-reactive clonotypes.

Treatment described: approximately 9-day PBMC culture with coronavirus spike peptide pools or control peptides (ViraFEST assay). A remark on this clonotype: Its specificity is unknown.

Cultured CD4+ T cell DNA underwent sequencing with the Oncomine TCR Beta short-read assay. The template was genomic DNA from cultured CD4+ T cells. MiXCR, applied by TCRdb to the PCR reads, yields one record per CDR3 protein. Among over 15,000 distinct CDR3 sequences listed, about half were seen once. J was trimmed by 7 bases and V by 5 bases; bases with no gene match: 8. Germline V gives CDR1 MNHEY, CDR2 SMNVEV (reference sequence). CDR3 length equals 15 residues. The J gene is TRBJ1-5, the V gene TRBV27; 10 positions agree with TRBD1. The receptor comes from a human donor who had recovered from COVID-19. The sample comprised CD4+ T cells from blood, cultured in vitro. Here the CDR3 reads CASSAGTGVWQPQHF. The DNA of the CDR3 is TGTGCCAGCAGTGCCGGGACAGGGGTTTGGCAGCCCCAGCATTTT.